Here is one TCR beta chain with its context. The antigen is unknown. The CDR3 has 14 residues. V was pared by 2 bases and J by 2 bases, with 10 bases between. Germline V gene lookup returns CDR1 MNHEY and CDR2 SVGEGT. The data belong to a study of T cell responses to AZD1222 COVID-19 vaccine. Assay used: immunoSEQ multiplex PCR; TCRdb lists only in-frame clones, some missing. The table has 150,000 to 200,000 clones, about 92% seen once. Study conclusions and caveats: Repertoire sampling was restricted to post-peak T cell response timepoints. Dominant at 160-218 and 743-854, vaccine-associated CD4 TCRs also spanned spike.

The chain recombines TRBV6-2 or TRBV6-3 with TRBJ2-7; D gene unclear. This receptor was identified in an adult in good health. The source was peripheral blood, collected on day 0 of AZD1222 vaccination. CDR3 residues: CASSYPDGTYEQYF. CDR3 nucleotides: TGTGCCAGCAGTTACCCCGACGGAACCTACGAGCAGTACTTC.